These T cell receptor beta chains were read from a single sample in a study of CD4 and CD8 cells across lung adenocarcinoma regions. TCRdb re-called the PCR reads with MiXCR, one entry per CDR3 protein. The sample has thousands of distinct CDR3 sequences, 55% to 75% seen once. Material for sequencing was CD4+ T cells from the center of a lung tumor. The receptor set was obtained from a male donor with lung adenocarcinoma. The CD4 and CD8 labels of this study may be unreliable. The CDR3 runs from the conserved cysteine through the conserved F or W. D genes are given only for firm matches. The listing skips clone size in some rows; elsewhere it reads once, few, many or a size class.

j_call clone_size v_call d_call cdr3_length cdr3_nt cdr3_aa
TRBJ2-5 NA TRBV12-3/TRBV12-4 NA 12 TGTGCCAGCAGGGACCAGGGGGGAGAGCAGTACTTC CASRDQGGEQYF
TRBJ2-7 NA TRBV6-1 NA 14 TGTGCCAGCACCCCAGGGGATACTCCCTTCGAGCAGTACTTC CASTPGDTPFEQYF
TRBJ2-1 NA TRBV7-2 NA 16 TGTGCCAGCAGATTAGGGGCGGGCCACTCCTACAATGAGCAGTTCTTC CASRLGAGHSYNEQFF
TRBJ2-1 NA TRBV3-1 NA 17 TGTGCCAGCAGCCATTCTACGCAAAGGAGCTCCTACAATGAGCAGTTCTTC CASSHSTQRSSYNEQFF
TRBJ1-1 once TRBV12-3/TRBV12-4 NA 12 TGTGCCAGCAGTTTAGATGGGGGTGAAGCTTTCTTT CASSLDGGEAFF
TRBJ1-1 NA TRBV10-3 TRBD1 16 TGTGCCACACAGACAGGGGGATATTCGATGAACACTGAAGCTTTCTTT CATQTGGYSMNTEAFF
TRBJ2-3 NA TRBV3-1 NA 14 TGTGCCAGCAGCCAAGATTACTACACAGATACGCAGTATTTT CASSQDYYTDTQYF
TRBJ2-2 NA TRBV6-1 TRBD2 15 TGTGCCAGCAGTGTCGCGGTAGCGGGAGCCGGGGAGCTGTTTTTT CASSVAVAGAGELFF
TRBJ2-1 large TRBV27 TRBD2 14 TGTGCCAGCAGTTTAGCGGGAGGGTTCAATGAGCAGTTCTTC CASSLAGGFNEQFF
TRBJ2-2 NA TRBV10-1 NA 14 TGCGCCAGCAGTGAGGCTGTGAGCACCGGGACGCAGTTTTTT CASSEAVSTGTQFF
TRBJ2-1 NA TRBV12-3/TRBV12-4 TRBD1 17 TGTGCCAGCAGTTTAGCGTTGGGACAGGGACCCTACAATGAGCAGTTCTTC CASSLALGQGPYNEQFF
TRBJ2-1 large TRBV25-1 NA 15 TGTGCCAGCAGCGATGGACAATTACTATACAATGAGCAGTTCTTC CASSDGQLLYNEQFF
TRBJ2-7 NA TRBV7-6 TRBD2 15 TGTGCCAGCAGCCCTATAGCGGGAGGAAAAAACGAGCAGTACTTC CASSPIAGGKNEQYF
TRBJ2-1 NA TRBV6-1 NA 14 TGTGCCAGCAGTGACCGAGGCGGGTACAATGAGCAGTTCTTC CASSDRGGYNEQFF
TRBJ2-6 NA TRBV4-2 NA 15 TGTGCCAGCAGCTTACAAGAGATCGGGGCCAACGTCCTGACTTTC CASSLQEIGANVLTF
TRBJ2-3 once TRBV10-1 NA 15 TGCGCCAGCAGTGAGTCTAGCGGCGGCACAGATACGCAGTATTTT CASSESSGGTDTQYF
TRBJ2-1 large TRBV10-3 NA 16 TGTGCCATTTCTCGGGTGGCGGGGAGCTCCTACAATGAGCAGTTCTTC CAISRVAGSSYNEQFF
TRBJ2-3 NA TRBV6-5 NA 15 TGTGCCGGGGGTTACGGGGAGAGAGGCGTAGATACGCAGTATTTC CAGGYGERGVDTQYF
TRBJ1-1 NA TRBV7-8 NA 15 TGTGCCAGCAGCGCAGAAGGGTCACGGGGCACTGAAGCTTTCTTT CASSAEGSRGTEAFF
TRBJ1-1 NA TRBV6-5 NA 14 TGTGCCAGCAGTTACACCCCGACTCGAGGGTTGGCTTTCTTT CASSYTPTRGLAFF
TRBJ2-5 NA TRBV10-3 NA 14 TGTGCGGGGAGTGGAGGCCAGGAGCAAGAGACGCAGTATTTC CAGSGGQEQETQYF
TRBJ2-1 NA TRBV6-1 NA 14 TGTGCCACCCGGCGGAGGGGGCAAGGGAGTGAGCAGTTCTTC CATRRRGQGSEQFF
TRBJ1-5 NA TRBV6-1 TRBD1 16 TGTGCCAGCAGTGAATCGGGGACAGGGGGGAATCAGCCCCAGCATTTT CASSESGTGGNQPQHF
TRBJ2-2 once TRBV12-3/TRBV12-4 TRBD1 16 TGTGCCAGCAGTTTATATGGGACAGGGAACACCGGGGAGCTGTTTTTT CASSLYGTGNTGELFF
TRBJ2-5 NA TRBV7-6 NA 16 TGTGCCAGCGGGGGGCTTGGGGGCCGGGACCAAGAGACCCAGTACTTC CASGGLGGRDQETQYF
TRBJ2-3 few TRBV6-5 NA 16 TGTGCCAGCAGTTACTCTAGGAGTTTGGTCACTAATACGCAGTATTTT CASSYSRSLVTNTQYF
TRBJ2-7 NA TRBV6-1 TRBD2 16 TGTGCCAGCAGTGGACCGCTAGCGGGGGGATCCTACGAGCAGTACTTC CASSGPLAGGSYEQYF
TRBJ2-1 NA TRBV4-1 TRBD2 16 TGCGCCAGCAGCCAAGATGCGGGAGATCCTCTGAATGAGCAGTTCTTC CASSQDAGDPLNEQFF
TRBJ1-5 once TRBV6-1 TRBD1 16 TGTGCCAGCAGCCTCCGGACAGGGGGCACGAATCAGCCTCTGCTTTTT CASSLRTGGTNQPLLF
TRBJ2-5 NA TRBV25-1 NA 16 TGTGCCAGCAGGGGGGTAGGGGGAGGTGACAGAGAGACGCAGTATTTC CASRGVGGGDRETQYF
TRBJ2-5 few TRBV6-5 TRBD1 15 TGTGCCAGCGAGGTACTTGGGACAGGGGTAGAGACCCAGTACTTC CASEVLGTGVETQYF
TRBJ2-3 few TRBV3-1 NA 14 TGTGCCAGCAGCCAAGAACTTCGGCTCCATACGCAGTATTTT CASSQELRLHTQYF
TRBJ2-5 few TRBV12-3/TRBV12-4 TRBD2 21 TGTGCCAGCAGTTTAGGGCAGGGGGTTCTAGCGGGAGAGGGGGAGCAAGAGACCCAGTACTTC CASSLGQGVLAGEGEQETQYF
TRBJ2-1 NA TRBV7-7 NA 15 TGTGCTAGCAGCTTAGCCCCAGGGAGGCACAATGAGCAGTTCTTC CASSLAPGRHNEQFF
TRBJ1-2 medium-sized TRBV6-1 NA 12 TGTGCCAGCAGTGAACAGGGTTATGGCTACACCTTC CASSEQGYGYTF
TRBJ2-1 NA TRBV6-1 TRBD1 15 TGTGCCAGCAGTCCAACGAGGGGACAGGGAGGCGAGCAGTTCTTC CASSPTRGQGGEQFF
TRBJ2-5 NA TRBV7-2 TRBD2 17 TGTGCCAGCAGCTTAGGGGGACTAGCGGGGGGCGGGGGGCTAAGAAACTTC CASSLGGLAGGGGLRNF
TRBJ1-5 few TRBV6-1 NA 15 TGTGCCAGCAGTGAACCGCAGTATAGCAATCAGCCCCAGCATTTT CASSEPQYSNQPQHF
TRBJ2-7 few TRBV6-1 TRBD2 15 TGTGCCAGCAGTGAAATAGCGGGACCCTCCTACGAGCAGTACTTC CASSEIAGPSYEQYF
TRBJ2-5 NA TRBV7-2 NA 15 TGTGCCAGCAGCTTAGGACCCCCCCTACAAGAGACCCAGTACTTC CASSLGPPLQETQYF
TRBJ2-2 NA TRBV7-6 TRBD2 14 TGTGCCAGCAGACCATTAGCGGGAACCGGGGAGCTGTTTTTT CASRPLAGTGELFF
TRBJ2-1 NA TRBV6-1 TRBD2 15 TGTGCCAGCCATAGCGGGAGTACCACGCCCAATGAGCAGTTCTTC CASHSGSTTPNEQFF
TRBJ2-1 NA TRBV10-1 TRBD2 18 TGCGCCAGCAGTGATGGACTAGCGGGGGGGAGGCTTAACAATGAGCAGTTCTTC CASSDGLAGGRLNNEQFF
TRBJ2-7 NA TRBV6-1 NA 12 TGTGCCGGGGGCGGGGACCAAGAGACGCAGTACTTC CAGGGDQETQYF
TRBJ2-5 few TRBV7-2 NA 13 TGTGCCAGCAGCTCCGGGACAAAAGAGACCCAGTACTTC CASSSGTKETQYF
TRBJ2-5 few TRBV6-1 NA 15 TGTGCCAGCAGTGAATATCGGGGAGGGGGGGAGACCCAGTACTTC CASSEYRGGGETQYF
TRBJ2-1 medium-sized TRBV6-1 TRBD1 14 TGTGCCAGCAGGGAGGGACAGGGACGTAATGAGCAGTTCTTC CASREGQGRNEQFF
TRBJ2-3 medium-sized TRBV6-1 NA 14 TGTGCCAGCAGCCGACAGGTCTTAACAGATACGCAGTATTTT CASSRQVLTDTQYF
TRBJ2-7 NA TRBV6-5 TRBD2 15 TGTGCCAGCAGTTACTCGACTACTAGCGGCTACGAGCAGTACTTC CASSYSTTSGYEQYF
TRBJ2-3 few TRBV4-1 TRBD2 17 TGCGCCAGCAGCCAAGGGGGGGGACTGGGCGGTACAGATACGCAGTATTTT CASSQGGGLGGTDTQYF